These 30 T cell receptor beta chains were sequenced from one sample in a study of blood T cells in healthy people across ages (dated by TCRdb to 2015 to 2017). Receptor libraries were prepared by 5' RACE. The sequencer was an Illumina HiSeq 2500. A second PCR of 7 to 11 cycles was run with a J-beta primer mix and a sample-barcoded 5' primer. TCRdb's own reprocessing of the public reads used fastp at Q25 and MiXCR and kept productive beta chains. Every distinct CDR3 protein forms one entry, paired with its most common genes and DNA. The sample data list about 640,000 distinct CDR3 sequences, and approximately 30% of these were observed just once. The ten largest clonotypes hold roughly 14% of the sample. Input material: blood. Receptors were obtained from a woman older than 75 in good health.

The sample holds a few counts of this clonotype. This chain joins TRBV7-6 and TRBJ1-4, with D perhaps TRBD1 (6 bases). The CDR3 is made up of 15 amino acids. Trimming stripped 5 bases from V and 5 bases from J, with 15 bases between. Germline V gives CDR1 SGHVS, CDR2 FNYEAQ. In nucleotides, the CDR3 is TGTGCCAGCAGCCCGCGTCTCCAGGGGAATGAAAAACTGTTTTTT. This gives the protein CASSPRLQGNEKLFF.

The chain carries TRBV3-1 and TRBJ2-2, with D maybe TRBD1 (6 bases). The germline V gene encodes CDR1 LGHDT and CDR2 YNNKEL (reference sequence). Trimming removed 0 bases from V and 7 bases from J, with 9 bases in between. The CDR3 is made up of 14 amino acids. The CDR3 nucleotides are TGTGCCAGCAGCCAAGAGGGGGCGGGCGGGGAGCTGTTTTTT. As protein: CASSQEGAGGELFF.

This chain uses TRBV20-1 with TRBJ2-6; either TRBD1 or TRBD2 may fit D (5 bases each). Germline assignment: CDR1 DFQATT and CDR2 SNEGSKA (reference sequence). V was cut by 5 bases and J by 12 bases, with 26 bases left in between. The CDR3 consists of 16 residues. CDR3 DNA: TGCAGTGCTGCCCCCCGGGACGGATCGAAAGCGCGCGTCCTGACTTTC. Translated, it gives CSAAPRDGSKARVLTF.

V gene TRBV7-2 combines with J gene TRBJ2-7, with 7 bases aligning to TRBD2. The CDR3 contains 15 residues. J gave up 2 bases and V 5 bases, and 9 bases lay outside the gene matches. Germline loops: CDR1 SGHTA, CDR2 FQGNSA. CDR3 sequence: CASSQTSVDPYEQYF. The CDR3 DNA sequence: TGTGCCAGCAGCCAAACTAGCGTAGATCCCTACGAGCAGTACTTC.

This clonotype was observed a single time. The chain uses TRBV5-1 and TRBJ2-4, with D tentatively TRBD2 (6 bases). The CDR3 length is 16 residues. CDR1 SGHRS and CDR2 YFSETQ come from the germline V gene. V lost 0 bases and J lost 0, with 10 bases in between. The CDR3 sequence is CASSLESGLAKNIQYF. For the CDR3, the DNA is TGCGCCAGCAGCTTGGAGAGCGGGCTAGCCAAAAACATTCAGTACTTC.

This clonotype was recorded a few times. One base away lies a much larger clone, so this may be a sequencing read error. The chain carries TRBV7-9 and TRBJ2-1, with TRBD2 identical over 10 bases. The end of the DNA fits TRBJ2-7 better, so the J call may be wrong. The CDR3 length is 15 residues. The germline CDR1 and CDR2 sequences are SEHNR and FQNEAQ (reference sequence). The CDR3 protein is CASSLASGGGNEQYF. CDR3 nucleotides: TGTGCCAGCAGCTTAGCCAGCGGGGGGGGAAATGAGCAGTACTTC.

Worth noting for this clonotype: Since a much larger clone is just one base distant, this may be a read error. The chain recombines TRBV6-2 or TRBV6-3 with TRBJ2-4; either TRBD1 or TRBD2 may supply D (6 bases each). The V gene lost 5 bases and the J gene lost 13 bases, with 21 bases spanning the gap. The CDR3 has 14 residues. CDR1 and CDR2 from the germline V gene are MNHEY and SVGEGT. The CDR3 DNA sequence: TGTGCCAGCAGTGACGGGGGCAGTAGCCGGGAGCAGTACTTC. Encoded protein: CASSDGGSSREQYF.

In the case of this clonotype: A much larger clone sits a single nucleotide away, making a read error possible. The V call is TRBV28, the J call TRBJ2-5; D unresolved. The CDR3 consists of 15 residues. Germline loops: CDR1 MDHEN, CDR2 SYDVKM. V was trimmed by 3 bases and J by 11 bases, leaving 22 bases between them. CDR3 coding DNA: TGTGCCAGCAGTTTCAGGCTGACCTCCTACAATGAGCAGTACTTC. It translates to CASSFRLTSYNEQYF.

This chain links TRBV10-3 with TRBJ1-1; tentative D call: TRBD1 (5 bases). The V end was cut by 4 bases, the J end by 4 bases, with 13 bases between. Germline CDR1 ENHRY, CDR2 SYGVKD. This CDR3 contains 14 residues. CDR3: CAISGDLGITEAFF. Written as DNA, the CDR3 is TGTGCCATCAGTGGGGACTTGGGGATCACTGAAGCTTTCTTT.

The rearrangement joins TRBV12-3 or TRBV12-4 to TRBJ2-5; no definite D call. V was pared by 7 bases and J by 1 base, with 13 bases between. The CDR3 spans 14 residues. As DNA, the CDR3 is TGTGCCAGCACCATTCAGGCGTTCCAAGAGACCCAGTACTTC. It codes for CASTIQAFQETQYF.

This clonotype was found once. It may be a read error: a sequence one base away is much more abundant. The CDR3 region has the DNA TGTGCCAGCAGCCCCGGTGGGGCAGGGCTGTACAATGGGCAGTTCTTC. Translating it yields CASSPGGAGLYNGQFF. The V call is TRBV7-6, the J call TRBJ2-1, with D perhaps matching TRBD1 (5 bases). This CDR3 has 16 residues. The germline V gene has CDR1 SGHVS and CDR2 FNYEAQ.

There are many counts of this clonotype. The chain recombines TRBV6-2 or TRBV6-3 with TRBJ2-4, with 10 bases fitting TRBD2. Germline-derived CDR1 and CDR2 are MNHEY and SVGEGT. The CDR3 covers 18 residues. J lost 0 bases, V lost 2 bases, and 7 bases had no gene match. The CDR3 here is CASSYNLAGAQAKNIQYF. The DNA of the CDR3 is TGTGCCAGCAGTTACAACCTAGCGGGGGCACAAGCCAAAAACATTCAGTACTTC.

At least ten counts were recorded for this clonotype. Mismatch with germline at one junction end may stem from a read error. The chain links TRBV5-1 to TRBJ2-7; 8 nucleotides line up with TRBD2. The germline gives CDR1 SGHRS, CDR2 YFSETQ. The CDR3 totals 15 residues. This CDR3 reads CASGFGLAGSYEQYF. The CDR3 DNA follows: TGCGCCAGCGGCTTCGGCCTAGCGGGTTCCTACGAGCAGTACTTC.

Details on this clonotype: A read error may account for a junction end that differs from germline. J is TRBJ2-2 and V is TRBV27; tentatively, D is TRBD1 or TRBD2 (5 bases each). The germline gives CDR1 MNHEY, CDR2 SMNVEV (reference sequence). The CDR3 has 15 amino acids. CDR3 loop: CANSRQPTGAGELFF. The CDR3 coding sequence is TGTGCCAACAGTCGACAGCCTACCGGGGCCGGGGAGCTGTTTTTT.

Turning to this clonotype: Its ends do not fully match the called genes, so a read error is possible. The rearrangement links TRBV7-2 to TRBJ2-4, with 12 bases matching TRBD1. The CDR3 totals 16 residues. Germline V gene lookup returns CDR1 SGHTA and CDR2 FQGNSA. The CDR3 loop is CASSVAGTGGGNEQYF. In DNA, the CDR3 is TGTGCCAGCAGCGTAGCCGGGACAGGGGGCGGCAATGAGCAGTACTTC.

The rearrangement links TRBV5-1 to TRBJ1-1; D unclear. This CDR3 is built from 15 residues. Germline V gives CDR1 SGHRS, CDR2 YFSETQ. V lost 0 bases and J lost 1, with 10 bases in between. Here the CDR3 reads CASSLGDAENTEAFF. Here the CDR3 DNA reads TGCGCCAGCAGCTTGGGGGATGCGGAGAACACTGAAGCTTTCTTT. The full variable domain, in which reference TRBV5-1 and TRBJ1-1 provide the parts outside the CDR3, is KAGVTQTPRYLIKTRGQQVTLSCSPISGHRSVSWYQQTPGQGLQFLFEYFSETQRNKGNFPGRFSGRQFSNSRSEMNVSTLELGDSALYLCASSLGDAENTEAFFGQGTRLTVV.

The genes are TRBV7-9 and TRBJ1-5; D remains ambiguous. CDR3 size: 13 residues. CDR1 and CDR2 from the germline V gene are SEHNR and FQNEAQ (reference sequence). V lost 5 bases and J 5 bases, leaving 10 bases between the germline ends. The CDR3 protein is CASSQRVDQPQHF. The CDR3 DNA reads TGTGCCAGCAGCCAGAGGGTGGATCAGCCCCAGCATTTT.

This clonotype has a handful of counts. V gene TRBV27 combines with J gene TRBJ1-1, with D maybe TRBD1 (5 bases). V shed 2 bases and J shed 5 bases, with 15 bases lying between them. The CDR3 runs 15 residues. Germline V CDR1 and CDR2: MNHEY, SMNVEV (reference sequence). CDR3 in DNA: TGTGCCAGCAGTTTACAGGGAGGATGGAGTACTGAAGCTTTCTTT. This codes for CASSLQGGWSTEAFF.

The chain recombines TRBV3-1 with TRBJ1-2, with D tentatively TRBD1 (5 bases). V shed 4 bases and J shed 8 bases, with 20 bases lying between them. This CDR3 region has 15 residues. Germline-derived CDR1 and CDR2 are LGHDT and YNNKEL (reference sequence). The CDR3 reads CASSRGRQGVGGYTF. DNA for the CDR3: TGTGCCAGCAGCCGGGGTCGGCAGGGAGTGGGGGGCTACACCTTC.

This clonotype was seen many times. The chain links TRBV20-1 to TRBJ2-1, with 9 bases that match TRBD1. The J call is doubtful: the DNA matches TRBJ2-7 better. This CDR3 has 18 amino acids. Germline CDR1 is DFQATT and CDR2 is SNEGSKA (reference sequence). The CDR3 region is CTANRGQGFSSSYNEQYF. The CDR3 DNA sequence: TGCACCGCGAATCGGGGACAGGGCTTCTCTAGCTCCTACAATGAGCAGTACTTC.

About this clonotype: It may be a read error: a sequence one base away is much more abundant. The chain employs TRBV6-5 and TRBJ2-6; D may be TRBD1 (5 bases). Germline CDR1 and CDR2: MNHEY and SVGAGI. This CDR3 comprises 15 residues. CDR3 sequence (DNA): TGTGCCAGCAGTTACGGGTCATCTGGGGCCAACGTCCGGACTTTC. Its translation: CASSYGSSGANVRTF.

This clonotype was observed many times. The rearrangement uses TRBV27 and TRBJ2-5; 15 nucleotides line up with TRBD2. This CDR3 is built from 13 residues. Germline values: CDR1 MNHEY, CDR2 SMNVEV (reference sequence). The J segment lost 11 bases and the V segment lost 7 bases, leaving 5 bases of the junction unmatched. The chain's CDR3 is CASTGTSGGPQYF. DNA of the CDR3: TGTGCCAGCACCGGGACTAGCGGGGGGCCGCAGTACTTC.

This clonotype was observed at least ten times. The chain joins TRBV14 to TRBJ2-3, with a possible D match to TRBD1 (6 bases). The CDR3 contains 15 residues. The V end was cut by 0 bases, the J end by 3 bases, with 10 bases between. The germline V gene encodes CDR1 SGHDN and CDR2 FVKESK. CDR3 coding DNA: TGTGCCAGCAGCCAAGATTTGGGGACAACAGATACGCAGTATTTT. Translation gives CASSQDLGTTDTQYF.

About this clonotype itself: Just one base apart from a much larger clone, this may be a read error. V and J are TRBV2 and TRBJ2-1; D unresolved. The germline gives CDR1 SNHLY, CDR2 FYNNEI. With 3 bases removed from V and 10 bases from J, the gap between germline ends came to 10 bases. The CDR3 runs to 12 residues. The CDR3 DNA follows: TGTGCCAGCAGTGAGAGAAACTACGAGCAGTTCTTC. Protein product: CASSERNYEQFF.

This clonotype has ten or more counts. The CDR3 loop is CSARAGNYGYTF. CDR3 DNA sequence: TGCAGTGCTAGAGCCGGGAACTATGGCTACACCTTC. The V call is TRBV20-1, the J call TRBJ1-2; the D is unclear. Germline assignment: CDR1 DFQATT and CDR2 SNEGSKA (reference sequence). This CDR3 spans 12 amino acids. V was clipped by 1 base and J by 2 bases, with 5 bases between them.

Worth noting for this clonotype: This may be a read error, as it is one base from a much larger clone. The V and J genes are TRBV6-5 and TRBJ2-5; 15 bases are a match to TRBD2. Germline assignment: CDR1 MNHEY and CDR2 SVGAGI. Unmatched junction bases numbered 17, after V lost 4 bases and J lost 11 bases. The CDR3 contains 18 residues. The CDR3, as DNA: TGTGCCAGCAGTTCTCCCGGGACTAGCGGGGGGCCCTACAATGAGCAGTACTTC. The encoded protein is CASSSPGTSGGPYNEQYF.

To note about this clonotype: A clone one base away is much larger, so this may be a read error. This chain links TRBV28 with TRBJ2-7; 9 bases fit TRBD1. Germline lookup yields CDR1 MDHEN and CDR2 SYDVKM. Unmatched junction bases numbered 8, after V lost 6 bases and J lost 5 bases. The CDR3 length is 14 residues. CDR3 nucleotide sequence: TGTGCCAGCAGCGGGACAGGGATTCGCCACGAGCAGTACTTC. Translated, it gives CASSGTGIRHEQYF.

Of note for this clonotype: Since a much larger clone is just one base distant, this may be a read error. The chain has TRBV7-3 and TRBJ1-2; D uncertain. CDR3 length: 14 residues. Germline assignment: CDR1 SGHTA and CDR2 FQGTGA. CDR3 sequence reads: CTSSSTSVNGGYTF. DNA of the CDR3: TGTACCAGCAGCTCGACCAGTGTCAACGGGGGCTACACCTTC.

The rearrangement joins TRBV3-1 to TRBJ1-2, with 7 bases aligning to TRBD1. V lost 3 bases and J lost 4; bases outside the gene matches: 5. Germline CDR1 is LGHDT and CDR2 is YNNKEL (reference sequence). The length of the CDR3 is 14 residues. The CDR3 DNA is TGTGCCAGCAGCCACCGGACAGGCCGCTATGGCTACACCTTC. Amino acids: CASSHRTGRYGYTF.

Many counts were recorded for this clonotype. The chain joins TRBV6-5 to TRBJ1-1; D is unclear. V was cut by 2 bases and J by 4 bases, with 11 bases left in between. The CDR3 spans 14 residues. CDR1 MNHEY and CDR2 SVGAGI come from the germline V gene. The CDR3 loop is CASSYDWTVTEAFF. DNA of the CDR3: TGTGCCAGCAGTTACGACTGGACGGTCACTGAAGCTTTCTTT.